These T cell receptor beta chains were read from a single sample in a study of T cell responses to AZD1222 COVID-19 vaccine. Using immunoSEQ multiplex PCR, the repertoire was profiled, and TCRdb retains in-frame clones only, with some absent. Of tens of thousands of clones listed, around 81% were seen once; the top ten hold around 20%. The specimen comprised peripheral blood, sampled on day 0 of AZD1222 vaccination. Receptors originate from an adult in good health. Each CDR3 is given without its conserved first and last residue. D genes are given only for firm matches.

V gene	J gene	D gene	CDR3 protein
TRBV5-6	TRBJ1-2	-	ASSSLWSLYGYT
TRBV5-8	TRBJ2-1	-	ASSYRTSSISLRYNEQF
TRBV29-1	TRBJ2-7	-	SVAASSYEQY
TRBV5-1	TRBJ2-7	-	ASSQTGRDYEQY
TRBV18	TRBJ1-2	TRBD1	ASSPPRQGAYYGYT
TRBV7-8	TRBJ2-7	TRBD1	ASSDRRTGGGYEQY
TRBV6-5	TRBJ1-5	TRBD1	ASGAGQGRQPQH
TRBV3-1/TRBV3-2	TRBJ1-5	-	ASSPRGGNQPQH
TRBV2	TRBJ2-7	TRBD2	ASRTSGAYEQY
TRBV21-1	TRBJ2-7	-	ASSKGAGFSYEQY
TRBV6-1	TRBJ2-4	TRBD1	ASRLGQTRVDIQY
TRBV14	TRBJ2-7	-	ASSQDWGLVAYEQY
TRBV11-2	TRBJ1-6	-	ASRLREGRINSPLH
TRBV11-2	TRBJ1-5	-	ASSAYDSNQPQH
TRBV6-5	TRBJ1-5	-	ATGEGSNQPQH
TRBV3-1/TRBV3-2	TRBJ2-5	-	ASSQGGQLQETQY
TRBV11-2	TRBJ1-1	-	ASRVGKNTEAF
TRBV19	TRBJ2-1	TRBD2	ASSILAGGPGDEQF
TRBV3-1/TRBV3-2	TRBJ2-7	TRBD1	ASSRTGRLEQY
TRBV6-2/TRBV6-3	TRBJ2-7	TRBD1	ASSWTGGSYEQY
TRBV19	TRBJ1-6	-	ASSISKVNLRSPLH
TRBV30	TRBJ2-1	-	AWIGWRGKGGEQF
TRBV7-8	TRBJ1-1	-	ASSLGILGTEAF
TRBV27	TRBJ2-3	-	ASSPGDRRDTQY
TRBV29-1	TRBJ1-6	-	SVEVGDKAHYNSPLH
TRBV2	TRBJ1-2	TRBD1	ASRAGGQGAFGYT
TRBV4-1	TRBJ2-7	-	ASSAGRTYEQY
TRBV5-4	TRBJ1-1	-	ASSTGTENMNTEAF
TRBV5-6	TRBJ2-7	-	ASSLDRAYEQY
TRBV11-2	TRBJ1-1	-	ASSLGRRNTEAF
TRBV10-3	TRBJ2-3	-	AISDLSGTDTQY
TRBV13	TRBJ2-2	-	ASRRRGDTGELF
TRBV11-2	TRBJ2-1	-	ASSSQLGGPIEQF
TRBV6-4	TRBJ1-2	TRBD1	ASIEIGTAGHDMGYT
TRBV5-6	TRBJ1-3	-	ASSLRTGPLSGNTIY
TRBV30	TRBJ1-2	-	AWSVIGNYGYT
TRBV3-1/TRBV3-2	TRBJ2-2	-	ASSQDLGSGTGELF
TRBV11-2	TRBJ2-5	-	ASSLIRGSGKETQY
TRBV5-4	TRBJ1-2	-	ASSWEGIQYGYT
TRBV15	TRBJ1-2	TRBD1	ATSVDRGGYGYT
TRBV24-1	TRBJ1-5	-	ATSDGDQPQH
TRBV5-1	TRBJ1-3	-	ASSRSPGTTGNTIY
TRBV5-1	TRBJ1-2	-	ASSLDTNYGYT
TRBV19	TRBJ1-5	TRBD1	ASSRTGSNQPQH
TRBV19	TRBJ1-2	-	ASSILANSYGYT
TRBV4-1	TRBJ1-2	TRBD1	ASSQDPQGADSYT
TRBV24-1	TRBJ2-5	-	ATSDLRATLDKTQY
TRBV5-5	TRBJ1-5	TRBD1	ASSFGTGTSNQPQH
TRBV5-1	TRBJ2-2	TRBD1	ASSRWDSSTGELF
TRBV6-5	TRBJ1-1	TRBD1	ASRAGTANTEAF
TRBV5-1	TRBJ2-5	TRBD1	ASSLVGTAQETQY
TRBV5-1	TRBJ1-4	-	ASSLGQATNEKLF
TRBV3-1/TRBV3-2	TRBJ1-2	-	ASSQDPGTGSGYT
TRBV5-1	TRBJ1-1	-	ASSLMAGNTEAF